This paragraph covers one T cell receptor beta chain sequence. Its antigen remains unknown. This clone may be a read error of a much larger clone one base away. This entry is derived from a study of human T cells and chemical hapten exposure. At the level of the study: Patients, largely female, had alopecia areata, totalis or universalis.

Individual cDNA molecules each carried unique molecular identifiers attached by the library. TCRdb re-called the RACE reads with MiXCR, one entry per CDR3 protein. The sample consists of fewer than 60,000 distinct CDR3 sequences, about 11% of them appearing once. Findings and caveats of the study: Counts of TCRs above 1 in 1000 frequency stayed unchanged with DPC sensitization. Patch test scores rose with PT1 expanded TCR counts, a positive correlation.

This CDR3 is built from 15 residues. Deletions cut 8 bases from V and 4 bases from J, with 20 bases between. CDR1 is MNHEY, CDR2 SVGAGI, per germline. Described time point: pre-sensitization, week 0. Treatment defined: therapeutic diphenylcyclopropenone sensitization with weekly scalp DPC. This sequence originates from a woman aged 40 to 50 with alopecia areata. Some clones in this sample may be carry-over from other donors' samples. This sample comprised whole blood, obtained in connection with sensitization to the hapten diphenylcyclopropenone (DPC). This chain connects TRBV6-5 to TRBJ2-5, with D perhaps given as TRBD1 or TRBD2 (5 bases each). CDR3: CASARGGNRLETQYF. For the CDR3, the DNA is TGTGCCAGCGCTAGAGGAGGCAACAGGTTAGAGACCCAGTACTTC.